This T cell receptor beta chain stems from a study of blood T cell repertoires in COVID-19 (TCRdb year 2020). General notes on the study: Collaborator samples came from the United States, Italy and Spain and covered acute and convalescent phases of COVID-19. The prospective study material was composed of cDNA or gDNA derived from T cells, B-cell-depleted T cells, or PBMCs. Subjects who had been exposed to COVID-19, were actively infected with it, or had recovered from it provided the deeply sampled blood TCRbeta repertoires that made up the dataset. A freely available public database, intended as a resource for researchers studying the immune response to SARS-CoV-2, is where the repertoires were released. Samples were obtained from the ongoing ImmuneRACE study (first 160 participants) and from 1,254 subjects provided by 6 global collaborators. The sample metadata nearly always contained a de-identified subject ID, COVID-19 status, age in years and sex. Where available, HLA class I and class II types were taken from metadata supplied by the sample provider and were not determined by assay-based typing.

TCRbeta CDR3 regions were amplified from genomic DNA using the immunoSEQ Assay, a bias-controlled multiplex PCR. Regarding the original processing steps: Within the assay, amplification of reference gene primers was used to estimate how many nucleated cells each sample contained. To quantify the absolute abundance of each unique TCRbeta CDR3 rearrangement, sequence reads were collapsed and filtered. For each sample, productive Simpson clonality was calculated as the square root of Simpson's diversity index across productive rearrangements. TCRdb retrieved this table from immuneACCESS and kept in-frame rearrangements only. Not all clones are present; in checked studies, unresolved V genes account for under half, and no reason is known for the remainder. V and J calls and clone size are as listed in that table; D and trimming were resolved from the DNA. The sample yields 200,000 to 250,000 clones; around 87% were counted once. The ten most abundant clones make up over 13% of the sample.

This clone showed up just a few times. It lacks a known antigen. Sequence at one end of the junction differs from germline and may be a read error. The full study reports these points: The quantity of clinical and demographic metadata differed by source and by participant and was supplied without curation.

In the prospective study, participants were about 18 to 89 years old, resided in fewer than 25 geographic areas of the United States, and were enrolled through a virtual design. Cohort assignment in the prospective study relied on participant-reported clinical history from a screening survey and a study questionnaire. A participant counted as exposed if, within 2 weeks of entering the study, that participant had been in contact with someone who had a PCR-confirmed or clinician-diagnosed COVID-19 case. Each participant in the prospective study had whole blood, serum and a nasopharyngeal or oropharyngeal swab collected by mobile phlebotomists. Over a 2-month period, participants in the prospective study had the option of providing additional blood draws and questionnaires. Before DNA extraction, prospective study blood samples were shipped either frozen or at room temperature. The CDR3, from cysteine to phenylalanine, totals 14 residues. This entry keeps only the CDR3 DNA: 42 bases, framed from base 1. Per the germline V gene (reference sequence), SEHNR is the CDR1 and FQNEAQ is the CDR2.

The chain couples TRBV7-9 to TRBJ2-7, and 7 bases in between align with TRBD1. Sequenced input: PBMCs or T cells enriched from blood (not recorded which). This receptor was identified in a man aged 25-40 years who had been exposed to COVID-19. The CDR3 region: CASRPRQGSHEQYF. The bases are TGTGCCAGCAGACCCAGACAGGGCTCCCACGAGCAGTACTTC.